This is a list of T cell receptor beta chains from one sample in a study of T cell responses to AZD1222 COVID-19 vaccine. Profiled with immunoSEQ multiplex PCR; TCRdb holds only in-frame clones, not every one. The sample contains 150,000 to 180,000 clones, 85% to 90% of which appear only once. This specimen was peripheral blood, taken on day 0 of MenACWY control vaccination. Receptor source: an adult in good health. Both conserved end residues are part of each CDR3. A D gene is named only where the DNA matches it firmly. Part of the rows lack a size; the others show once, few, many or a class for expanded clones.

cdr3_nt: TGTGCCAGCAGCCCCGGCCTAGCCCAAGCTTTCTTT; cdr3_aa: CASSPGLAQAFF; v_call: TRBV13; clone_size: NA; d_call: NA; j_call: TRBJ1-1
cdr3_nt: TGCGCCAGCAGCACAAGGCCCCCAACTAATGAAAAACTGTTTTTT; cdr3_aa: CASSTRPPTNEKLFF; v_call: TRBV5-1; clone_size: NA; d_call: NA; j_call: TRBJ1-4
cdr3_nt: TGTGCCAGCAGCCGGACTAGCGGGGGAGAGACCCAGTACTTC; cdr3_aa: CASSRTSGGETQYF; v_call: TRBV3-1/TRBV3-2; clone_size: NA; d_call: TRBD2; j_call: TRBJ2-5
cdr3_nt: TGTGCCAGTACCCACTTTGGATCGACCCAGCATTTT; cdr3_aa: CASTHFGSTQHF; v_call: TRBV19; clone_size: NA; d_call: NA; j_call: TRBJ1-5
cdr3_nt: TGTGCCATCAGTGAGTTGGGCGGTAGGAGAGCCTACGAGCAGTACTTC; cdr3_aa: CAISELGGRRAYEQYF; v_call: TRBV10-3; clone_size: NA; d_call: NA; j_call: TRBJ2-7
cdr3_nt: TGCAGTGCTAGGGGCGGAAATACGCAGTATTTT; cdr3_aa: CSARGGNTQYF; v_call: TRBV20-1; clone_size: NA; d_call: NA; j_call: TRBJ2-3
cdr3_nt: TGTGCCACCAGCAGAGCGAATCAGCCCCAGCATTTT; cdr3_aa: CATSRANQPQHF; v_call: TRBV15; clone_size: few; d_call: NA; j_call: TRBJ1-5
cdr3_nt: TGCAGCGTTTCGCGCGGAGACACAGATACGCAGTATTTT; cdr3_aa: CSVSRGDTDTQYF; v_call: TRBV29-1; clone_size: NA; d_call: NA; j_call: TRBJ2-3
cdr3_nt: TGTGCCAGCGGGAGGGCAGGGGCTGGAAACACCATATATTTT; cdr3_aa: CASGRAGAGNTIYF; v_call: TRBV4-2; clone_size: NA; d_call: NA; j_call: TRBJ1-3
cdr3_nt: TGTGCCAGTAGTATGAGAGGTGAAGAGACCCAGTACTTC; cdr3_aa: CASSMRGEETQYF; v_call: TRBV19; clone_size: NA; d_call: NA; j_call: TRBJ2-5
cdr3_nt: TGTGCCAGCAGCCGGGACGCCTTTAACTATGGCTACACCTTC; cdr3_aa: CASSRDAFNYGYTF; v_call: TRBV25-1; clone_size: once; d_call: NA; j_call: TRBJ1-2
cdr3_nt: TGCAGTGCTAGTTCGGCGGGAGGGGATACGCAGTATTTT; cdr3_aa: CSASSAGGDTQYF; v_call: TRBV20-1; clone_size: NA; d_call: TRBD2; j_call: TRBJ2-3
cdr3_nt: TGTGCCAGCAGTGTAAAGGACTCTGGAAACACCATATATTTT; cdr3_aa: CASSVKDSGNTIYF; v_call: TRBV28; clone_size: once; d_call: NA; j_call: TRBJ1-3
cdr3_nt: TGTGCCACCAGACAGACAGCGATGAACACTGAAGCTTTCTTT; cdr3_aa: CATRQTAMNTEAFF; v_call: TRBV24-1; clone_size: NA; d_call: NA; j_call: TRBJ1-1
cdr3_nt: TGTGCCAGCAGGTTACCTGGCGGACACCCTTTGAACAATGAGCAGTTCTTC; cdr3_aa: CASRLPGGHPLNNEQFF; v_call: TRBV7-2; clone_size: NA; d_call: NA; j_call: TRBJ2-1
cdr3_nt: TGTGCCAGCAGCCCCCGGTCCCGTTCCGGGGGGGGCGAAAAACTGTTTTTT; cdr3_aa: CASSPRSRSGGGEKLFF; v_call: TRBV9; clone_size: many; d_call: NA; j_call: TRBJ1-4
cdr3_nt: TGCGCCAGCAGCTTGGCAGGAGCGGGAGGTCCCTACGAGCAGTACTTC; cdr3_aa: CASSLAGAGGPYEQYF; v_call: TRBV5-1; clone_size: NA; d_call: TRBD2; j_call: TRBJ2-7